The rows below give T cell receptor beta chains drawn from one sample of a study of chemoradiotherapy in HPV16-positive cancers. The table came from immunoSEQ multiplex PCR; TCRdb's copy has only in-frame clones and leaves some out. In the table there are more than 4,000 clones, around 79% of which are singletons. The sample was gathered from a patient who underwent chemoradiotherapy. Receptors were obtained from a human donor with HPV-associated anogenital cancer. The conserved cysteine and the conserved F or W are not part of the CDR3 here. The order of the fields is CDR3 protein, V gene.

ASSVGGRGYNEQF	TRBV9
AYSPGNRGV	TRBV30
ASSLEGYGYT	TRBV7-8
AWGPDRVNTEAF	TRBV30
ASSLTWVTNTGELF	TRBV4-2
ASSFVGGSAGEYNEQF	TRBV5-8
ASSSLRTGQVQF	TRBV7-9
ASSATENWETQY	TRBV9
ASSELTGYGYT	TRBV6-1
ASSLLQGAGAEAF	TRBV5-6
ASSLRTSGSYEQY	TRBV7-8
ASSQSRLAGANEQF	TRBV4-2
ASSQDSAGGGYGYT	TRBV4-2
ASSETWGSPLH	TRBV6-1
ASSPNNSPLH	TRBV7-2
ASSANPDPSGELF	TRBV9
ATTGGAGDTQY	TRBV6-6
ASSQVEDYGYT	TRBV4-2
AWSVQPYRGGGDTQY	TRBV30
ASSLLDDFYGRDTQY	TRBV5-8
ASSDRVYNQPQH	TRBV2
ASREGAGQPQH	TRBV28
ASSPSMRNTGELF	TRBV7-3
ASSSSGDRVGELF	TRBV7-3
ASSLQGASGELF	TRBV11-3
SVEDRGHNEQF	TRBV29-1
ASSLEAGGRPAQY	TRBV7-2
ASSVDPGVGNEAF	TRBV9
ASSLRGQRNEKLF	TRBV5-8
ASSPPHAGELF	TRBV18
ASSLTGGRSNQPQH	TRBV7-6
AWETGGFGDGYT	TRBV30
ASSTGASEAF	TRBV7-9
ATSRDLNRYT	TRBV15
ASSQTGNQHNEQF	TRBV4-2
ASSHGTGWNQPQH	TRBV11-2
ASSQDTLRLGGYT	TRBV4-2
AIKPDTNTEAF	TRBV10-3
SVDQGGADTQY	TRBV29-1